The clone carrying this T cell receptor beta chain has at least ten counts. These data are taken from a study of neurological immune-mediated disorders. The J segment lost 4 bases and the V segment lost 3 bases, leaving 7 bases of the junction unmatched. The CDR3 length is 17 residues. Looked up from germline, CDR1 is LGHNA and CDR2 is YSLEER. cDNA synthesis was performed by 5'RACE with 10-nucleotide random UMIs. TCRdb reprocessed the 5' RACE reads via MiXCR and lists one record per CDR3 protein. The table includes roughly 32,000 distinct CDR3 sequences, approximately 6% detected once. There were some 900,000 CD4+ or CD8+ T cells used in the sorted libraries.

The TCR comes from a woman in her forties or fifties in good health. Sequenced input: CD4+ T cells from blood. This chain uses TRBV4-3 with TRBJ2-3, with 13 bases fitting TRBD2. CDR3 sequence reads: CASSQTAGTSGADTQYF. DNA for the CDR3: TGCGCCAGCAGCCAGACGGCCGGGACTAGCGGGGCAGATACGCAGTATTTT.